This T cell receptor (beta chain) emerged from a study of cytomegalovirus exposure and HLA in healthy donors. Study-wide findings and caveats: Rarity characterized most TCR sequences, yet some public TCRs appeared in many donors.

13 Jbeta primers and 60 Vbeta primers were used for the PCR. The method was immunoSEQ multiplex PCR; TCRdb's version includes in-frame clones alone and lacks a portion of them. The sample carries some 190,000 clones, 81% recorded once. Germline loops: CDR1 ENHRY, CDR2 SYGVKD. CDR3 length: 16 residues. A note on this clone: Its antigen is currently unknown. The junction shows a germline mismatch at one end, possibly a read error.

The rearrangement links TRBV10-3 to TRBJ2-1, with D hard to call. The sequenced sample was PBMCs. The receptor was derived from a man aged 40-55 years in good health and CMV-seropositive. The CDR3 region is CASSGSGSRAYNEQFF. Written as DNA, the CDR3 is TGTGCCAGCAGTGGATCTGGTAGCAGAGCTTACAATGAGCAGTTCTTC.